This T cell receptor (beta chain) was identified during a study of OX40 agonist ivuxolimab in advanced cancers. Using immunoSEQ multiplex PCR, the repertoire was profiled, and TCRdb retains in-frame clones only, with some absent. This sample has 35,000 to 45,000 clones, with roughly four fifths found just once. J gave up 5 bases and V 6 bases, and 13 bases lay outside the gene matches. The CDR3 loop spans 16 amino acids. The germline V gene has CDR1 SNHLY and CDR2 FYNNEI. The sample was CD4+ or CD8+ T cells sorted from blood, taken in a trial of the OX40 agonist ivuxolimab. This rearrangement joins TRBV2 to TRBJ2-1; 7 nucleotides align to TRBD2. The clonotype was recovered from an adult with an advanced solid tumor such as melanoma, head and neck, liver or kidney cancer. CDR3 DNA sequence: TGTGCCAGCAGCCCCGGAGGGGAGGGAATAGACAATGAGCAGTTCTTC. Its protein product is CASSPGGEGIDNEQFF.